Listed below are T cell receptor beta chains from one sample, sequenced in a study of blood T cells in healthy people across ages. TCRdb re-derived calls from the 5' RACE reads in MiXCR, one entry per CDR3 protein. The table lists hundreds of thousands of distinct CDR3 sequences, about 54% of them singletons. The sample consisted of blood. Every receptor here comes from a man aged 60 to 75 in good health. The CDR3 runs from the conserved cysteine through the conserved F or W. Each record gives: clone size, J gene, CDR3 length, V gene, D gene, CDR3 protein, CDR3 DNA. A D gene is named only where the DNA matches it firmly. Some rows have no size entry. The others give once, few or many, or a class for an expanded clone.

>-|TRBJ1-5|16|TRBV10-3|-
CAISESGRTGGQPQHF
TGTGCCATCAGTGAGTCAGGACGGACCGGGGGTCAGCCCCAGCATTTT
>-|TRBJ2-3|13|TRBV20-1|TRBD1
CSARTGSKDTQYF
TGCAGTGCTCGGACAGGGTCTAAAGATACGCAGTATTTT
>-|TRBJ2-1|11|TRBV28|-
CASSFGSQQFF
TGTGCCAGCAGTTTCGGGTCCCAGCAGTTCTTC
>-|TRBJ2-1|15|TRBV4-1|-
CASRVLAGLYNEQFF
TGCGCCAGCAGAGTATTGGCGGGTCTCTACAATGAGCAGTTCTTC
>-|TRBJ1-2|16|TRBV4-1|TRBD1
CASSQDRQGALYGYTF
TGCGCCAGCAGCCAAGATCGACAGGGGGCTCTCTATGGCTACACCTTC
>-|TRBJ2-5|15|TRBV27|-
CASSLDTSSYNEQYF
TGTGCCAGCAGTCTGGACACGAGCTCCTACAATGAGCAGTACTTC
>-|TRBJ2-1|16|TRBV20-1|-
CSAKSPDSFSYNEQFF
TGCAGTGCTAAAAGTCCCGACAGTTTCTCCTACAATGAGCAGTTCTTC
>once|TRBJ2-6|16|TRBV5-8|-
CASSMRRVAGANVLTF
TGTGCCAGCAGCATGCGCAGGGTCGCTGGGGCCAACGTCCTGACTTTC
>-|TRBJ2-6|15|TRBV2|-
CASIFEVSGANVLTF
TGTGCCAGCATATTCGAGGTCTCTGGGGCCAACGTCCTGACTTTC
>-|TRBJ2-3|16|TRBV12-3/TRBV12-4|-
CASTPQRGGYADTQYF
TGTGCCAGCACCCCGCAGAGGGGGGGTTATGCAGATACGCAGTATTTT
>-|TRBJ1-5|14|TRBV15|-
CATRQGASNQPQHF
TGTGCCACCAGACAGGGAGCTAGCAATCAGCCCCAGCATTTT
>few|TRBJ2-1|13|TRBV5-1|-
CASSWGKGNEQFF
TGCGCCAGCAGCTGGGGAAAGGGCAATGAGCAGTTCTTC
>once|TRBJ2-5|14|TRBV20-1|TRBD1
CSAPGQDRQETQYF
TGCAGTGCCCCCGGACAGGACCGCCAAGAGACCCAGTACTTC
>-|TRBJ1-2|14|TRBV18|-
CASSPTGGAHGYTF
TGTGCCAGCTCACCAACTGGAGGGGCGCATGGCTACACCTTC
>-|TRBJ2-1|15|TRBV5-1|TRBD2
CASSFMRGGSSEQFF
TGCGCCAGCAGCTTTATGCGGGGGGGCTCCTCTGAGCAGTTCTTC
>-|TRBJ2-5|16|TRBV20-1|TRBD2
CSARDDSGGAGETQYF
TGCAGTGCTAGAGATGATAGCGGGGGGGCGGGAGAGACCCAGTACTTC
>-|TRBJ1-2|16|TRBV9|TRBD1
CASSVEPRQGVYGYTF
TGTGCCAGCAGCGTAGAACCCCGACAGGGGGTCTATGGCTACACCTTC
>-|TRBJ2-3|13|TRBV20-1|TRBD2
CSARTSGADTQYF
TGCAGTGCCCGGACTAGCGGGGCAGATACGCAGTATTTT
>many|TRBJ2-7|15|TRBV20-1|-
CSARDGLNPFYEQYF
TGCAGTGCTAGAGATGGCCTAAACCCCTTCTACGAGCAGTACTTC
>-|TRBJ1-6|17|TRBV6-5|-
CASSYTNQGGYNSPLHF
TGTGCCAGCAGTTACACTAATCAGGGTGGCTATAATTCACCCCTCCACTTT
>-|TRBJ2-5|15|TRBV6-5|TRBD2
CASSYQPGLQEAQYF
TGTGCCAGCAGTTACCAACCGGGACTACAAGAGGCCCAGTACTTC
>-|TRBJ2-5|15|TRBV7-2|-
CASSPYSWGGETQYF
TGTGCCAGCAGCCCATATAGCTGGGGAGGCGAGACCCAGTACTTC
>-|TRBJ1-1|14|TRBV29-1|-
CSVEVDTENTEAFF
TGCAGCGTTGAAGTAGACACAGAGAACACTGAAGCTTTCTTT
>once|TRBJ1-6|15|TRBV7-9|-
CATPAGVDRASPLHF
TGTGCCACGCCGGCGGGGGTTGATCGCGCATCACCCCTCCACTTT
>few|TRBJ2-1|14|TRBV20-1|TRBD1
CSARGDRGINEQFF
TGCAGTGCTAGGGGGGACAGGGGCATCAATGAGCAGTTCTTC
>-|TRBJ2-5|14|TRBV5-1|-
CASSSGGHQETQYF
TGCGCCAGCAGCTCCGGGGGCCACCAAGAGACCCAGTACTTC
>-|TRBJ2-5|15|TRBV28|-
CASSLSGPWGETQYF
TGTGCCAGCAGTTTATCGGGCCCCTGGGGGGAGACCCAGTACTTC
>-|TRBJ2-1|15|TRBV7-2|TRBD2
CAGSFRLAGPETQFF
TGTGCCGGCAGCTTTCGGCTAGCGGGGCCAGAGACCCAGTTCTTC
>-|TRBJ2-5|15|TRBV3-1|-
CASSQGRGPMETQYF
TGTGCCAGCAGCCAAGGGCGGGGACCTATGGAGACCCAGTACTTC
>-|TRBJ2-3|15|TRBV15|TRBD2
CATSRDPGREDTQYF
TGTGCCACCAGCAGAGATCCCGGGAGGGAGGATACGCAGTATTTT
>-|TRBJ1-2|11|TRBV29-1|-
CSVVVNYGYTF
TGCAGCGTTGTCGTGAACTATGGCTACACCTTC
>few|TRBJ2-1|17|TRBV4-1|-
CASSQGPGGRAYNEQFF
TGCGCCAGCAGCCAGGGGCCAGGGGGGAGGGCCTACAATGAGCAGTTCTTC
>-|TRBJ2-3|15|TRBV7-9|-
CARPSYRVVADTQYF
TGTGCCAGGCCCTCCTACAGGGTTGTGGCAGATACGCAGTATTTT
>few|TRBJ1-1|11|TRBV2|-
CARQQEPEAFF
TGTGCCAGACAACAGGAACCTGAAGCTTTCTTT
>-|TRBJ2-7|16|TRBV3-1|TRBD2
CASSQGWAGGAYEQYF
TGTGCCAGCAGCCAAGGATGGGCGGGGGGCGCCTACGAGCAGTACTTC
>few|TRBJ2-7|13|TRBV12-3/TRBV12-4|-
CASSLGQQSEQYF
TGTGCCAGCAGTTTAGGGCAGCAAAGCGAGCAGTACTTC
>-|TRBJ1-6|13|TRBV3-1|-
CASTVDRNSPLHF
TGTGCCAGCACCGTCGACAGGAATTCACCCCTCCACTTT
>-|TRBJ2-7|15|TRBV5-1|-
CASSLGFQGPYEQYF
TGCGCCAGCAGCTTGGGGTTTCAGGGACCCTACGAGCAGTACTTC
>-|TRBJ1-2|12|TRBV2|-
CASMTDLGGYTF
TGTGCCAGCATGACAGACCTGGGGGGCTACACCTTC
>few|TRBJ2-3|16|TRBV3-1|-
CASSQTRAPGTDTQYF
TGTGCCAGCAGCCAGACTAGGGCCCCGGGCACAGATACGCAGTATTTT
>-|TRBJ2-7|13|TRBV5-1|TRBD1
CASSLGAGGEQYF
TGCGCCAGCAGCTTGGGGGCAGGGGGCGAGCAGTACTTC
>once|TRBJ2-5|13|TRBV28|TRBD2
CASISGGAETQYF
TGTGCCAGTATTAGCGGGGGGGCAGAGACCCAGTACTTC
>-|TRBJ2-1|13|TRBV3-1|-
CASSQDQRGSMFF
TGTGCCAGCAGCCAAGATCAACGGGGAAGTATGTTCTTC
>-|TRBJ2-2|15|TRBV6-1|TRBD1
CACTLDRVDTGELFF
TGTGCCTGCACCCTGGACAGGGTCGACACCGGGGAGCTGTTTTTT
>-|TRBJ2-5|16|TRBV25-1|TRBD1
CASSLTGGRPKETQYF
TGTGCCAGCAGTTTGACAGGGGGGAGACCCAAAGAGACCCAGTACTTC
>-|TRBJ2-1|14|TRBV2|-
CASSESHSSNEQFF
TGTGCCAGCAGTGAGAGTCACTCTAGCAATGAGCAGTTCTTC
>-|TRBJ2-1|16|TRBV25-1|-
CASSEYGRGGYNEQFF
TGTGCCAGCAGTGAATATGGACGGGGCGGTTACAATGAGCAGTTCTTC
>-|TRBJ1-1|14|TRBV2|-
CATPRQTLNTEAFF
TGTGCCACTCCTCGACAGACTCTAAACACTGAAGCTTTCTTT
>-|TRBJ2-3|16|TRBV20-1|TRBD2
CSARSWLAGITDTQYF
TGCAGTGCTAGATCTTGGCTAGCGGGGATCACAGATACGCAGTATTTT